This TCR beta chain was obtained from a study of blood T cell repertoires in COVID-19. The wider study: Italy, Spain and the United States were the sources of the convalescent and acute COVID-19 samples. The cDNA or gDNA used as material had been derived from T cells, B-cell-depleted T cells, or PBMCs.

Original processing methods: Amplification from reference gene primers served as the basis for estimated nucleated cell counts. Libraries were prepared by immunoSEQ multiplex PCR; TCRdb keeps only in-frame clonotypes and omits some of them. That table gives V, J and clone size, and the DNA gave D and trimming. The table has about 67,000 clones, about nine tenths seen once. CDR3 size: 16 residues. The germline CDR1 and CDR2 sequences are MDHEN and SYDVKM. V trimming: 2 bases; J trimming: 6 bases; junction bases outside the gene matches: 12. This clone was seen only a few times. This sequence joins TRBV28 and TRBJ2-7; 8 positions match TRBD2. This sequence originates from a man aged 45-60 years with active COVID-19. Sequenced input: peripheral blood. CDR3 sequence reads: CASSLNWLAGYFEQYF. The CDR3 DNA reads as TGTGCCAGCAGTTTAAATTGGCTAGCGGGTTATTTCGAGCAGTACTTC.